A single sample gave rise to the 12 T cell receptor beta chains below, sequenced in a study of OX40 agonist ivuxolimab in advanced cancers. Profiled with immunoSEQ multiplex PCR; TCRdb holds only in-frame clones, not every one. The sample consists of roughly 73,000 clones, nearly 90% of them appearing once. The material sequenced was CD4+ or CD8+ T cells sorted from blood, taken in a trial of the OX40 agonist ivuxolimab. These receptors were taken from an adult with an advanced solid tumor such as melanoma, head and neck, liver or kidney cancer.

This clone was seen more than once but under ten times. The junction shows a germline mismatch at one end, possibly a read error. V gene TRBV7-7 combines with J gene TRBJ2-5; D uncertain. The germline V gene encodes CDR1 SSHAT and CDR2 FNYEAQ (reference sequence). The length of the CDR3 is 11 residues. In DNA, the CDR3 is TGTGCTAGCAGCTCTGGGTACACCCAGTACTTC. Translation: CASSSGYTQYF.

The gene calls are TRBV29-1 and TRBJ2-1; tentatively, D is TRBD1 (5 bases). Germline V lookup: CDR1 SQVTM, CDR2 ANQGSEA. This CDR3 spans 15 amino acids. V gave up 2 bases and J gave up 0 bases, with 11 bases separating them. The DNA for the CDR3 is TGCAGCGTTGAAACAGGACGCAGCTCCTACAATGAGCAGTTCTTC. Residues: CSVETGRSSYNEQFF.

The chain's CDR3 is CASSGSSGNTIYF. The DNA of the CDR3 is TGTGCCAGCAGTGGGAGCTCTGGAAACACCATATATTTT. The rearrangement joins TRBV27 to TRBJ1-3; D gene unclear. V lost 5 bases to trimming and J lost 0 bases, with 5 bases between them. Germline V gene sequence: CDR1 MNHEY, CDR2 SMNVEV (reference sequence). This CDR3 is 13 amino acids long.

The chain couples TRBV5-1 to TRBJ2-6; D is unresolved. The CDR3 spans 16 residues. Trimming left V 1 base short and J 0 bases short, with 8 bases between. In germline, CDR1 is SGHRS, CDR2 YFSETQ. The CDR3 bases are TGCGCCAGCAGCTTGTATTTGGACTCTGGGGCCAACGTCCTGACTTTC. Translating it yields CASSLYLDSGANVLTF.

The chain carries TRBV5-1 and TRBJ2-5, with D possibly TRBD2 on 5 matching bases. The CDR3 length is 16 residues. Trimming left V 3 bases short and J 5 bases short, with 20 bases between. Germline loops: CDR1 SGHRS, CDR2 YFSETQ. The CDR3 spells CASSSRPPGLGETQYF. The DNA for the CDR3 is TGCGCCAGCAGCTCCCGCCCCCCGGGGTTAGGGGAGACCCAGTACTTC.

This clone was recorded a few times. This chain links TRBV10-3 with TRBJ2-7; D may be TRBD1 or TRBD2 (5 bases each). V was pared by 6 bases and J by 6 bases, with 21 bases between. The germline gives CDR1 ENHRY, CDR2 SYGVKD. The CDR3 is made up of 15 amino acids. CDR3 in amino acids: CAIRGDGRALLEQYF. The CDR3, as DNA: TGTGCCATCAGGGGGGACGGTCGCGCCCTCCTCGAGCAGTACTTC.

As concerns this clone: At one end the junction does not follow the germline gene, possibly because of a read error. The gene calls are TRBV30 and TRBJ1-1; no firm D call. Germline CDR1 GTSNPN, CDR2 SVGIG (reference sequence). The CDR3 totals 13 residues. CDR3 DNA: TGTGCCCGGAGTTCCCTGATGAACACTGAAGCTTTCTTT. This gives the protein CARSSLMNTEAFF.

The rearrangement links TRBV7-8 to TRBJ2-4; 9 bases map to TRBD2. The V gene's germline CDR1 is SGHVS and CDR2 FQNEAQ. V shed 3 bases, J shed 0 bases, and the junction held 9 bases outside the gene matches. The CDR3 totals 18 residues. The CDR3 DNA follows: TGTGCCAGCAGCTTCGGAGGTTGGCGGGAGGGAGCCAAAAACATTCAGTACTTC. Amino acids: CASSFGGWREGAKNIQYF.

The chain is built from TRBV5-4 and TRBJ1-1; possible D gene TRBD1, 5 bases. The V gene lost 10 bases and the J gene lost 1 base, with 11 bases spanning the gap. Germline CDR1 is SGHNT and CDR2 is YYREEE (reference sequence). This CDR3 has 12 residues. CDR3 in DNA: TGTGCCGCTGCCCAGGGGAACACTGAAGCTTTCTTT. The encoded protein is CAAAQGNTEAFF.

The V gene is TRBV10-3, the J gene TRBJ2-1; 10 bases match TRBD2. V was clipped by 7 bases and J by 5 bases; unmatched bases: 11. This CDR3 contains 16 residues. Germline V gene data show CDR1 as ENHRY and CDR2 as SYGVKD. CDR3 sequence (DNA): TGTGCCATCAAGCATGGAAGCGGGGGGGCGGACAATGAGCAGTTCTTC. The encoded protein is CAIKHGSGGADNEQFF.

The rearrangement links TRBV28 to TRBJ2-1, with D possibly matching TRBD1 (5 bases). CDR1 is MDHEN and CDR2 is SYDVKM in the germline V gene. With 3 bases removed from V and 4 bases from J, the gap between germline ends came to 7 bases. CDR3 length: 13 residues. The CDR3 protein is CASSLSGYNEQFF. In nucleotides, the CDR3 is TGTGCCAGCAGTTTGTCAGGGTACAATGAGCAGTTCTTC.

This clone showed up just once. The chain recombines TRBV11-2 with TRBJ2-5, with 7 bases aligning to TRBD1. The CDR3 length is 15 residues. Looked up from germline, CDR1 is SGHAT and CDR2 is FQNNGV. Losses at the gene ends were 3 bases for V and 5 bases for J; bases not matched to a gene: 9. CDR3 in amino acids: CASSLERGHGETQYF. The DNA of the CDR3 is TGTGCCAGCAGCTTGGAAAGGGGGCATGGGGAGACCCAGTACTTC.